These 14 T cell receptor beta chains were sequenced from one sample in a study of blood T cell repertoires in COVID-19. Profiled with immunoSEQ multiplex PCR; TCRdb holds only in-frame clones, not every one. Of 85,000 to 100,000 clones listed, about nine tenths are singletons. Sequenced input: peripheral blood. These receptors were collected from a man aged 55 to 69 with acute or convalescent COVID-19.

This clone has just a few counts. V gene TRBV6-6 combines with J gene TRBJ2-7; 8 bases match TRBD1. V lost 2 bases and J lost 3; bases outside the gene matches: 3. CDR1 and CDR2 from the germline V gene are MNHNY and SVGAGI (reference sequence). CDR3 length: 14 amino acids. The CDR3 is CASSYTGTGYEQYV. The CDR3 DNA sequence: TGTGCCAGCAGTTACACGGGGACAGGCTACGAGCAGTACGTC.

The chain joins TRBV7-9 to TRBJ2-5; 8 bases are a match to TRBD2. V gave up 5 bases and J gave up 0 bases; unmatched junction bases: 8. The V gene's germline CDR1 is SEHNR and CDR2 FQNEAQ (reference sequence). The CDR3 length is 16 residues. CDR3 loop: CASSPWGGGNQETQYF. The CDR3 nucleotides are TGTGCCAGCAGCCCTTGGGGCGGGGGGAACCAAGAGACCCAGTACTTC.

The DNA for the CDR3 is TGCGCCAGCAGCTTGCAGGGGAGAGGGACCGGGGAGCTGTTTTTT. Protein product: CASSLQGRGTGELFF. This rearrangement joins TRBV5-1 to TRBJ2-2; a possible D gene is TRBD1 (6 bases). This CDR3 is built from 15 residues. Germline V CDR1 and CDR2: SGHRS, YFSETQ. V was cut by 1 base and J by 5 bases, with 12 bases left in between. Combining the CDR3 with reference TRBV5-1 and TRBJ2-2 gives the whole variable domain KAGVTQTPRYLIKTRGQQVTLSCSPISGHRSVSWYQQTPGQGLQFLFEYFSETQRNKGNFPGRFSGRQFSNSRSEMNVSTLELGDSALYLCASSLQGRGTGELFFGEGSRLTVL.

In DNA form, the CDR3 reads TGTGCCAGCAGCCCGGGACTAGCGGGGGACTCAGATACGCAGTATTTT. It translates to CASSPGLAGDSDTQYF. This chain joins TRBV7-9 and TRBJ2-3, with 14 bases matching TRBD2. The CDR3 totals 16 residues. V dropped 5 bases and J dropped 4; count of bases not matched to a gene: 5. Germline V lookup: CDR1 SEHNR, CDR2 FQNEAQ (reference sequence).

This chain connects TRBV19 to TRBJ2-3; D unclear. Looked up from germline, CDR1 is LNHDA and CDR2 is SQIVND (reference sequence). V was trimmed by 6 bases and J by 0 bases, leaving 7 bases between them. The CDR3 length is 13 residues. In DNA form, the CDR3 reads TGTGCCAGTAGGGAGAGCAGCACAGATACGCAGTATTTT. The encoded protein is CASRESSTDTQYF.

This chain uses TRBV18 with TRBJ1-5; TRBD1 matches at 12 bases. The junction had 5 bases not matched to a gene; V was cut back by 2 bases and J by 0 bases. CDR3 length equals 18 residues. In germline, CDR1 is KGHSH, CDR2 LQKENI. In DNA, the CDR3 is TGTGCCAGCTCACCAGGGACAGGGGGCATCGGTAGCAATCAGCCCCAGCATTTT. Protein sequence: CASSPGTGGIGSNQPQHF.

This chain links TRBV5-1 with TRBJ1-2; a weak D match, TRBD1 (5 bases). V shed 4 bases and J shed 1 base, with 8 bases lying between them. The CDR3 extends over 13 amino acids. CDR1 and CDR2 from the germline V gene are SGHRS and YFSETQ. The CDR3 protein is CASSTGFNYGYTF. The CDR3, as DNA: TGCGCCAGCAGCACAGGTTTTAACTATGGCTACACCTTC.

This clone showed up just a few times. The chain has TRBV18 and TRBJ1-6, with a weak D call TRBD1 (5 bases). This CDR3 contains 16 residues. Germline lookup yields CDR1 KGHSH and CDR2 LQKENI. Trimming took 6 bases from V and 7 from J, leaving 19 bases between them. CDR3 region: CASSLYGSQGNSPLHF. The CDR3 region has the DNA TGTGCCAGCTCGCTTTACGGAAGTCAGGGAAATTCACCCCTCCACTTT.

The chain carries TRBV2 and TRBJ1-3; 8 bases are shared with TRBD1. The germline CDR1 and CDR2 sequences are SNHLY and FYNNEI. With 5 bases clipped from V and 0 bases from J, the junction kept 9 bases outside the gene matches. CDR3 length equals 17 residues. Written as DNA, the CDR3 is TGTGCCAGCAGTAAACTGGGACAGGCCAACTCTGGAAACACCATATATTTT. Amino acid sequence: CASSKLGQANSGNTIYF.

This chain uses TRBV7-2 with TRBJ1-1; a weak D match, TRBD1 (6 bases). The germline V gene has CDR1 SGHTA and CDR2 FQGNSA. This CDR3 has 12 residues. Trimming took off 3 bases at V and 6 bases at J, with 8 bases between the two ends. The CDR3 DNA sequence: TGTGCCAGCAGCTTGAACAGGGCTGAAGCTTTCTTT. This codes for CASSLNRAEAFF.

The genes are TRBV7-8 and TRBJ1-5; maybe TRBD1 (5 bases). The germline V gene has CDR1 SGHVS and CDR2 FQNEAQ. V gave up 7 bases and J gave up 0 bases, with 19 bases separating them. This CDR3 contains 17 residues. CDR3 bases: TGTGCCAGCACCAAACGCCCAGACAGTTATAGCAATCAGCCCCAGCATTTT. Translated, it gives CASTKRPDSYSNQPQHF.

This chain uses TRBV5-6 with TRBJ2-3; TRBD1 matches 10 bases. Germline trimming cut 4 bases from V and 4 bases from J; bases unmatched to any gene: 6. The CDR3 spans 15 residues. Germline V gene lookup returns CDR1 SGHDT and CDR2 YYEEEE. The CDR3 DNA reads TGTGCCAGCAGCGGTGACAGGGGGCTCTCAGATACGCAGTATTTT. It codes for CASSGDRGLSDTQYF.

V usage is TRBV18 and J usage is TRBJ1-5; D perhaps matches TRBD1 (5 bases). Trimming shortened V by 3 bases and J by 0 bases, and 9 bases separated the two germline ends. The CDR3 totals 15 residues. CDR1 KGHSH and CDR2 LQKENI come from the germline V gene. In DNA form, the CDR3 reads TGTGCCAGCTCACCCGGGGGGGATAGCAATCAGCCCCAGCATTTT. Translating gives CASSPGGDSNQPQHF.

This chain uses TRBV18 with TRBJ2-1, with 14 bases matching TRBD2. V shed 2 bases and J 5 bases; nucleotides not matched to a gene: 2. The germline CDR1 and CDR2 sequences are KGHSH and LQKENI. There are 16 residues in the CDR3. CDR3 in DNA: TGTGCCAGCTCACCAAGACTAGCGGGGGGGAACAATGAGCAGTTCTTC. As protein: CASSPRLAGGNNEQFF.